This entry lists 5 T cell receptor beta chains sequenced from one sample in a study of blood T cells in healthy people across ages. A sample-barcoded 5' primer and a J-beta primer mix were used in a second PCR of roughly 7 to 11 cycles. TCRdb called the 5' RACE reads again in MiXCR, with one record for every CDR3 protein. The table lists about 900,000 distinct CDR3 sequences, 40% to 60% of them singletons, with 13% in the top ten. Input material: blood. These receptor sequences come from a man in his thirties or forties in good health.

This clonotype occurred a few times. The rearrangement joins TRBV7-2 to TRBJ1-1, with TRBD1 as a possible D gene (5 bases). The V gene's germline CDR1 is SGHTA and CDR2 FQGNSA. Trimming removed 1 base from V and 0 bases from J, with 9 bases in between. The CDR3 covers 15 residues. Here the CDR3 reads CASSLGGHLNTEAFF. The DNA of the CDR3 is TGTGCCAGCAGCTTAGGCGGACACCTGAACACTGAAGCTTTCTTT.

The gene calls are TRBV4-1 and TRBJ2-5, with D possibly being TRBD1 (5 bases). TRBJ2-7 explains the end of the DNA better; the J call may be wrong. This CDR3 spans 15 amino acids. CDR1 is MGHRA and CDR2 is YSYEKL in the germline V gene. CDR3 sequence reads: CASSPTGKGSYEQYF. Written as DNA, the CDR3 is TGCGCCAGCAGCCCAACTGGGAAGGGGTCCTACGAGCAGTACTTC.

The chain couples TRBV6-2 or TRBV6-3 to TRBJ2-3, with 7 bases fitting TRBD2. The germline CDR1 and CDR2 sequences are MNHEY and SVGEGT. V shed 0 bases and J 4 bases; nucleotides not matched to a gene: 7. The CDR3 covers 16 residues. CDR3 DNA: TGTGCCAGCAGTTACTCGGGAGGGGACGGGGCAGATACGCAGTATTTT. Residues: CASSYSGGDGADTQYF.

The CDR3 loop is CASSYFAGQGDGYTF. CDR3 DNA sequence: TGTGCCAGCAGTTACTTCGCGGGACAGGGGGATGGCTACACCTTC. The chain links TRBV6-5 to TRBJ1-2; TRBD1 matches 11 bases. V lost 1 base to trimming and J lost 6 bases; unmatched junction nucleotides: 4. There are 15 residues in the CDR3. From germline, CDR1 is MNHEY and CDR2 SVGAGI.

CDR3 in DNA: TGTGCCAGCAGTACGTACCGGGACAGCCAAGAGACCCAGTACTTC. It yields the protein CASSTYRDSQETQYF. J is TRBJ2-5 and V is TRBV27, with TRBD1 identical over 7 bases. The V segment lost 5 bases and the J segment 1 base; nucleotides outside the gene matches: 7. CDR1 and CDR2 from the germline V gene are MNHEY and SMNVEV (reference sequence). The CDR3 has 15 residues.